This record looks at one T cell receptor beta chain sequence and its context. The data stem from a study of blood T cell repertoires in COVID-19. Trimming shortened V by 4 bases and J by 1 base, and 14 bases separated the two germline ends. Germline V lookup: CDR1 SGHRS, CDR2 YFSETQ. CDR3 length: 15 amino acids. Sequencing used immunoSEQ multiplex PCR; TCRdb keeps in-frame clones, though not all of them. The sample shows fewer than 250,000 clones, about 77% of them seen only once. V is TRBV5-1 and J is TRBJ2-5, with D perhaps matching TRBD2 (6 bases). This clonotype originated in a woman aged 45-60 years with acute COVID-19. Material: PBMCs or T cells enriched from blood (not recorded which). CDR3 in DNA: TGCGCCAGCAGCCTGTCCCGGGGGATCCAAGAGACCCAGTACTTC. Translation: CASSLSRGIQETQYF.